This TCR beta chain appears in the sequencing data of a study of human T cells and chemical hapten exposure. The CDR3 length is 14 residues. Unmatched junction bases numbered 5, after V lost 6 bases and J lost 4 bases. Time point of the sample: patch test 2, 6 weeks after DPC sensitization. Treatment of the sample: therapeutic diphenylcyclopropenone sensitization with weekly scalp DPC. Each CDR3 protein gets one entry after TCRdb re-called the RACE reads with MiXCR. Among about 55,000 distinct CDR3 sequences, 9.5% to 10% were seen once, and the ten largest hold 1.5% to 2%. This clonotype was detected a few times.

This clonotype was sampled from a woman between 45 and 65 years old with alopecia areata. Some clones in this sample may be carry-over from other donors' samples. The chain carries TRBV12-3 or TRBV12-4 and TRBJ1-1, with 10 bases identical to TRBD1. Sequences were derived from whole blood, sampled in connection with sensitization to the hapten diphenylcyclopropenone (DPC). This chain's CDR3 is CASSRQGASTEAFF. CDR3 bases: TGTGCCAGCAGCAGACAGGGGGCGAGCACTGAAGCTTTCTTT.